This T cell receptor beta chain was observed in a study of T cell repertoires in ileal Crohn's disease. Whole-study findings and limits: High-frequency clones were more common in sorted CD8 than CD4 cells. Compared with non-smokers, active smokers at surgery showed more clonal expansions.

The table came from immunoSEQ multiplex PCR; TCRdb's copy has only in-frame clones and leaves some out. Among roughly 31,000 clones listed, about 80% were seen once. V was clipped by 0 bases and J by 4 bases, with 12 bases between them. Germline lookup yields CDR1 LGHNA and CDR2 YNFKEQ. The CDR3 has 15 amino acids. As concerns this clone: The antigen remains undetermined.

The sequencing input was ileal tissue. This rearrangement joins TRBV4-2 to TRBJ1-2; no clear D. The TCR originated in an adult with Crohn's disease. The CDR3 sequence: CASSQETGGTYGYTF. CDR3 coding DNA: TGTGCCAGCAGCCAAGAGACGGGAGGCACCTATGGCTACACCTTC.